This TCR beta chain was documented in a study of shared clonotypes between healthy human individuals (dated by TCRdb to the early 2020s). Study-level background: The cohort included three men and two women between 18 and 49 years of age. Leukapheresis yielded between about 0.94 and 10 billion PBMCs per donor. Blood TCR repertoires of a handful of healthy adults were deeply sequenced to estimate repertoire size and the extent of clonotype sharing between individuals. For each donor, CD4 naive and CD4 memory were each run on three plates, CD8 naive on two plates, and CD8 memory on one plate. To increase sequencing depth and limit assay-specific biases, different laboratories used diverse techniques to prepare libraries and sequence TCR repertoires.

Here is what the overall study found, with its caveats: Pairwise subsampling indicated that sequencing depth was expected to affect the degree of clonotype sharing among donors. Estimated clonotype richness was generally larger for naive than for memory subsets. Across a few donors, roughly 5.1% of naive CD4, approximately 4% of naive CD8, 2.3% of memory CD4, and approximately 0.4% of memory CD8 clonotypes were shared. Sampling was restricted to blood, and TCR repertoires in tissues likely differ from the TCR repertoires found in blood. Compared with non-shared clonotypes, the clonotypes found in all four sorted-subset donors had higher generation probabilities. Because the study included a small number of donors, the genetic and exposure-history diversity represented was limited. Even with the large sequencing depth, rarefaction of the sorted-subset datasets indicated that sequencing was incomplete.

Using the deep immunoSEQ assay, TCR CDR3 regions were amplified from genomic DNA by multiplex PCR. For each cell subset, the extracted genomic DNA was distributed evenly across all wells of several immunoSEQ 96-well plates, and each plate served as one replicate. For sorted subsets, approximately 210 ng genomic DNA, equal to tens of thousands of T cell genomes, was loaded into each replicate PCR. Purified libraries were quantified with a Qubit 3.0 fluorometer, sized on a Bioanalyzer 2100, and re-quantified with the KAPA Library Quantification kit. A separate single-read 150-cycle Illumina NextSeq 550 flow cell was used to sequence each immunoSEQ 96-well plate. Per the authors' processing: Because the immunoSEQ output included only junctional sequences and no quality scores, the filtering could not be the same as the filtering used for full-length reads. To assign V/J genes and CDR3, sequences were annotated against IMGT germline references using PyIR, a Python wrapper for IgBLAST v1.9. Reads were removed for weak V/J assignments (E-value above 1e-6), missing CDR3, stop codons, out-of-frame junctions, or ambiguous translated residues. V3J clonotypes were defined as sequences sharing the same inferred V gene, J gene, and CDR3 amino acid sequence. Percentage overlap between repertoires was calculated by dividing the number of shared unique clonotypes by the size of the smaller repertoire. Repertoire richness was assessed with RTK rarefaction, the Chao1 estimator, and Recon v2.1 estimates of unobserved clonotypes. For all TCRbeta clonotypes obtained by the gDNA method from a handful of donors, generation probabilities were computed with OLGA. The table comes from immuneACCESS by way of TCRdb, which keeps in-frame sequences with V and J called. Part of the clones is missing from these tables; in studies checked, under half for an unresolved V gene and the rest for unknown reasons. Clonal size and the V and J genes are those of that table, whereas D and trimming came from the DNA. A total of around 700,000 clones appear in this sample, 92% of them only once. Of the sample, roughly 22% falls within the top ten clones.

For the CD8 naive samples, CD45RO-negative cells were positively selected for CCR7, yielding a CD45RA+CCR7+ population from which TemRA cells were excluded. The donors were healthy, HIV-negative adults who had no recently reported acute infections or vaccinations. Every donor was a Caucasian adult residing in Nashville, Tennessee, USA. After blood collection by leukapheresis, PBMCs were isolated using Ficoll-Histopaque density gradient centrifugation and then cryopreserved in the vapor phase of liquid nitrogen. Analytical flow cytometry was used to check the purity and quantity of each magnetically sorted T cell population. From each sorted fraction, genomic DNA was isolated and quantified by UV absorbance on a Nanodrop 2000c. The germline V gene (reference sequence) specifies MNHEY as CDR1 and SMNVEV as CDR2. The V end loses 4 bases and the J end loses 3 bases, and a stretch of 9 bases separates them. From the cysteine through the phenylalanine, the CDR3 covers 14 amino acids. CDR3 DNA only is kept here, 42 bases in frame from base 1.

This clone has more than one count but fewer than ten. What antigen it recognizes has not been identified. No clone much larger than this one lies a single base away; base qualities are absent. This receptor was taken from a man aged 25-45 years in good health. The chain joins TRBV27 to TRBJ2-2, with an unclear D gene assignment. Sequenced input: naive CD8+ T cells sorted from blood. The cell subset or site label of this sample denotes: CD45RA+CCR7+. The CDR3 region has the sequence CASSSHMHTGELFF. The DNA sequence is as follows: TGTGCCAGCAGTTCCCACATGCACACCGGGGAGCTGTTTTTT.